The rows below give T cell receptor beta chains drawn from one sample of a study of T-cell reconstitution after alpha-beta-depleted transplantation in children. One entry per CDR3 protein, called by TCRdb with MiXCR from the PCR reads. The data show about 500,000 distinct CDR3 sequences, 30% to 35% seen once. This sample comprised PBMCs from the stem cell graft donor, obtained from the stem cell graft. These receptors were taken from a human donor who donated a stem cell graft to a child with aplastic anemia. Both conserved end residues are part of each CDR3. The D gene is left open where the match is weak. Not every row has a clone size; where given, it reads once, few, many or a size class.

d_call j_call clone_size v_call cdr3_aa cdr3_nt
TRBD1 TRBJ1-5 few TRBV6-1 CASSGQGSNQPQHF TGTGCCAGCAGTGGACAGGGGAGTAATCAGCCCCAGCATTTT
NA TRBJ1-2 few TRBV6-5 CASSWGTRGRLYYGYTF TGTGCCAGCAGTTGGGGGACTAGGGGTCGCCTTTACTATGGCTACACCTTC
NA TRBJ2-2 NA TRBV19 CASRLNTGELFF TGTGCCAGTAGGTTAAACACCGGGGAGCTGTTTTTT
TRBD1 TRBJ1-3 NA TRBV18 CASSMTGGDSGNTIYF TGTGCCAGCTCCATGACAGGGGGAGACTCTGGAAACACCATATATTTT
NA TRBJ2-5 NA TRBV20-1 CSARTPGSKETQYF TGCAGTGCTCGGACCCCAGGGAGTAAGGAGACCCAGTACTTC
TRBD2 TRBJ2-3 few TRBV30 CAWRGGSKDTQYF TGTGCCTGGAGGGGCGGGAGTAAAGATACGCAGTATTTT
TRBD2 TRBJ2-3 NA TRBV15 CATSRDQGGRAGDTQYF TGTGCCACCAGCAGAGATCAGGGCGGGAGGGCCGGGGATACGCAGTATTTT
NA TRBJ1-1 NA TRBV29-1 CSVGGGRGGTEAFF TGCAGCGTGGGGGGGGGCCGTGGAGGGACTGAAGCTTTCTTT
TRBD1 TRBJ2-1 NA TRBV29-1 CSVEDYFNRGSYNEQFF TGCAGCGTTGAAGATTATTTTAACAGGGGCTCCTACAATGAGCAGTTCTTC
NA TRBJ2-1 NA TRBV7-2 CASSPSQGYEQFF TGTGCCAGCAGCCCCTCACAGGGATATGAGCAGTTCTTC
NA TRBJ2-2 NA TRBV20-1 CSASAAPGTGELFF TGCAGTGCTAGTGCAGCGCCGGGCACCGGGGAGCTGTTTTTT
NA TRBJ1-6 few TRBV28 CASSFAGENSPLHF TGTGCCAGCAGTTTCGCCGGAGAGAATTCACCCCTCCACTTT
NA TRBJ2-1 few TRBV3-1 CASSQWVPQRMNEQFF TGTGCCAGCAGCCAATGGGTACCCCAGAGAATGAATGAGCAGTTCTTC
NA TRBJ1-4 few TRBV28 CASSSPRGVALLSEKLFF TGTGCCAGCAGTTCCCCCCGGGGGGTAGCGCTTCTAAGTGAAAAACTGTTTTTT
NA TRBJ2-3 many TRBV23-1 CASSQSHSGDKSPPDTQYF TGCGCCAGCAGTCAATCACATAGCGGCGACAAAAGCCCCCCAGATACGCAGTATTTT
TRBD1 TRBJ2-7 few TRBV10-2 CASSSSGTGYEQYF TGCGCCAGCAGTAGCTCCGGGACAGGGTACGAGCAGTACTTC
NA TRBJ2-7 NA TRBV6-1 CASSEWIPDYEQYF TGTGCCAGCAGTGAATGGATACCCGACTACGAGCAGTACTTC
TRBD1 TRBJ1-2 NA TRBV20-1 CSAPLDRADQPIYGYTF TGCAGTGCTCCCTTGGACAGGGCCGATCAGCCTATCTATGGCTACACCTTC
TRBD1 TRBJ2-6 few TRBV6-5 CASSYGQDSSGANVLTF TGTGCCAGCAGTTATGGACAGGATAGCTCTGGGGCCAACGTCCTGACTTTC
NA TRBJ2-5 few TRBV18 CASSPGWETQYF TGTGCCAGCTCACCAGGGTGGGAGACCCAGTACTTC
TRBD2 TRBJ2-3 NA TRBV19 CASSMGLAGTDTQYF TGTGCCAGTAGTATGGGACTAGCGGGCACAGATACGCAGTATTTT
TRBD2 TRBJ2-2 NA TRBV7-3 CASSQSSGTSGRLTPGELFF TGTGCCAGCAGCCAGAGTTCCGGGACTAGCGGGAGACTCACTCCCGGGGAGCTGTTTTTT
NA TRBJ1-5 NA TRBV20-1 CSAKGGRRHQPQHF TGCAGTGCTAAAGGGGGAAGGCGGCATCAGCCCCAGCATTTT
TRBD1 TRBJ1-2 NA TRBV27 CASRTGGHGYTF TGTGCCAGCAGGACAGGGGGCCATGGCTACACCTTC
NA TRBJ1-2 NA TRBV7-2 CASSRPGVAYGYTF TGTGCCAGCAGCCGACCAGGGGTGGCCTATGGCTACACCTTC
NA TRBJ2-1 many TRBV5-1 CASSLNLAGNEQFF TGCGCCAGCAGCTTGAACCTAGCCGGGAATGAGCAGTTCTTC
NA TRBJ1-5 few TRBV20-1 CSARVAANSNQPQHF TGCAGTGCTAGAGTGGCCGCAAATAGCAATCAGCCCCAGCATTTT
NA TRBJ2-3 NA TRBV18 CASSPRQTYKDTQYF TGTGCCAGCTCACCACGGCAGACCTACAAAGATACGCAGTATTTT
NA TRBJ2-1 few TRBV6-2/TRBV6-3 CASSYSTDYYNEQFF TGTGCCAGCAGTTACTCAACGGACTACTACAATGAGCAGTTCTTC
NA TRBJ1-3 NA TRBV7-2 CASRRDLNTIYF TGTGCCAGCAGGAGGGACCTAAACACCATATATTTT
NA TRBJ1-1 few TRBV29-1 CSVEDLPVNGYTEAFF TGCAGCGTTGAAGATCTACCCGTCAATGGGTACACTGAAGCTTTCTTT
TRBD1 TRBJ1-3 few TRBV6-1 CASSTPGQGNTIYF TGTGCCAGCAGTACCCCGGGACAGGGGAACACCATATATTTT
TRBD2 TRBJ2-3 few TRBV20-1 CSATSLAGDRDTQYF TGCAGTGCTACCTCCTTAGCGGGAGATCGAGATACGCAGTATTTT
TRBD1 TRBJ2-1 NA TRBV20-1 CSAPGQGPNEQFF TGCAGTGCTCCGGGACAGGGTCCCAATGAGCAGTTCTTC
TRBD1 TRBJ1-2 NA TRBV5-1 CASSEGQRNGYTF TGCGCCAGCAGCGAGGGACAGCGGAATGGCTACACCTTC
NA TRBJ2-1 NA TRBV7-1 CASSTPGPRYNEQFF TGTGCCAGCAGCACACCGGGACCCCGCTACAATGAGCAGTTCTTC
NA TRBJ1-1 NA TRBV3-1 CASSQGRGNTEAFF TGTGCCAGCAGCCAAGGCCGGGGGAACACTGAAGCTTTCTTT
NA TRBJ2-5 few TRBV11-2 CASSLGQRVRMQETQYF TGTGCCAGCAGCTTAGGCCAGCGAGTGAGGATGCAAGAGACCCAGTACTTC